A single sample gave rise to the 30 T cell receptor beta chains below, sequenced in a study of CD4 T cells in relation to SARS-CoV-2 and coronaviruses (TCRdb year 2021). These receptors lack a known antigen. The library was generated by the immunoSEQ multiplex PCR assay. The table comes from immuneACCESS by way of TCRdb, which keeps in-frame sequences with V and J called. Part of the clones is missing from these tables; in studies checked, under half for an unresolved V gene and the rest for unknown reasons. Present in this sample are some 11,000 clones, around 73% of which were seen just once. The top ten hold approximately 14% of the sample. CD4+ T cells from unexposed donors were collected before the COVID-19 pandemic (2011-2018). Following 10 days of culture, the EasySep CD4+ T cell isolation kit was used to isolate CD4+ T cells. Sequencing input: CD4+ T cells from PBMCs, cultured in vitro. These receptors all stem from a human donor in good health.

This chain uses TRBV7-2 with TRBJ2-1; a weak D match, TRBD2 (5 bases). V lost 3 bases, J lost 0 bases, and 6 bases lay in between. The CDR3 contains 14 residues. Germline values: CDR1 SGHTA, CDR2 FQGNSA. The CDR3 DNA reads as TGTGCCAGCAGCTTTGGGAGCTCCTACAATGAGCAGTTCTTC. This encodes CASSFGSSYNEQFF.

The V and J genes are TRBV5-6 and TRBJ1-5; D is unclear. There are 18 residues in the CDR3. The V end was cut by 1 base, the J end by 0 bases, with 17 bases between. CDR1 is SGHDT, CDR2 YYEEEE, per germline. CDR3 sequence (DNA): TGTGCCAGCAGCTTGTGGGCAGGTATCTCATATAGCAATCAGCCCCAGCATTTT. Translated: CASSLWAGISYSNQPQHF.

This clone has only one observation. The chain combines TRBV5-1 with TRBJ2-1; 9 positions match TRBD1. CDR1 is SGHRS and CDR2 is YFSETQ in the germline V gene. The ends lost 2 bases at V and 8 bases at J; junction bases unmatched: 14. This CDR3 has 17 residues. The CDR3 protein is CASSFIWEQGARYEQFF. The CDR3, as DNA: TGCGCCAGCAGCTTTATTTGGGAACAGGGGGCGCGGTATGAGCAGTTCTTC. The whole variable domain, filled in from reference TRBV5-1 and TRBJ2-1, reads KAGVTQTPRYLIKTRGQQVTLSCSPISGHRSVSWYQQTPGQGLQFLFEYFSETQRNKGNFPGRFSGRQFSNSRSEMNVSTLELGDSALYLCASSFIWEQGARYEQFFGPGTRLTVL.

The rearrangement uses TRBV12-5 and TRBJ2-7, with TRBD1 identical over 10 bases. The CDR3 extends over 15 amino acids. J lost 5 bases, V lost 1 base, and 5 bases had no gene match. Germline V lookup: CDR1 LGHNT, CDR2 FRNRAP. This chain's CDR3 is CASGLGQGARHEQYF. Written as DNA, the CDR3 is TGTGCTAGTGGTTTGGGACAGGGGGCCCGACACGAGCAGTACTTC.

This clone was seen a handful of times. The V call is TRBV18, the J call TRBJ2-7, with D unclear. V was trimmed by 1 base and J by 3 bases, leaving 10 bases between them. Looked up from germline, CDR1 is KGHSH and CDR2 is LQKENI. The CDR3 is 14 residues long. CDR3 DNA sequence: TGTGCCAGCTCACCACGGCCTGACCACTACGAGCAGTACTTC. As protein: CASSPRPDHYEQYF.

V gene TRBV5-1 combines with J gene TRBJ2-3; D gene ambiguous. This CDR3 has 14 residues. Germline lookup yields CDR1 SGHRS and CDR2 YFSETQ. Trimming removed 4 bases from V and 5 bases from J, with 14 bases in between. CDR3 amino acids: CASSPPGLGDTQYF. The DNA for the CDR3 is TGCGCCAGCAGCCCGCCGGGTTTGGGAGATACGCAGTATTTT.

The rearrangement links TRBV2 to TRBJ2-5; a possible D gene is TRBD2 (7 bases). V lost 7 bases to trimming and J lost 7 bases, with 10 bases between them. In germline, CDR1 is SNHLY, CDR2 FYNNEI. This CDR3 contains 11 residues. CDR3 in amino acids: CASMGGRTQYF. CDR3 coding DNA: TGTGCCAGCATGGGGGGGCGGACCCAGTACTTC.

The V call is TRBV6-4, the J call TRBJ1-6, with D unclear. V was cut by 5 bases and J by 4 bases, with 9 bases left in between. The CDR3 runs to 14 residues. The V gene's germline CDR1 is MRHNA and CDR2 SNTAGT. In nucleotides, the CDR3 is TGTGCCAGCAGTTTAGACGGATATAATTCACCCCTCCACTTT. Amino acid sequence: CASSLDGYNSPLHF.

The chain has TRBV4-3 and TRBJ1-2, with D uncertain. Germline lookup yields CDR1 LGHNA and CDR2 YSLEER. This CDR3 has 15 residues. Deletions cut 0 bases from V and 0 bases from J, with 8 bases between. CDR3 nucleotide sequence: TGCGCCAGCAGCCAAGATTTGTCAGCTAACTATGGCTACACCTTC. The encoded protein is CASSQDLSANYGYTF.

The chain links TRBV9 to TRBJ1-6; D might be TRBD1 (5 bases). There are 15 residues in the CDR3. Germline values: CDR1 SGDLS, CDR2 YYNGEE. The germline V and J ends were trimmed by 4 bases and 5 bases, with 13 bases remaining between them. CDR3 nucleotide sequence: TGTGCCAGCAGCCCCCGGGACCAGCATAATTCACCCCTCCACTTT. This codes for CASSPRDQHNSPLHF. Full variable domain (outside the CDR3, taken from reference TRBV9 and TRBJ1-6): DSGVTQTPKHLITATGQRVTLRCSPRSGDLSVYWYQQSLDQGLQFLIQYYNGEERAKGNILERFSAQQFPDLHSELNLSSLELGDSALYFCASSPRDQHNSPLHFGNGTRLTVT.

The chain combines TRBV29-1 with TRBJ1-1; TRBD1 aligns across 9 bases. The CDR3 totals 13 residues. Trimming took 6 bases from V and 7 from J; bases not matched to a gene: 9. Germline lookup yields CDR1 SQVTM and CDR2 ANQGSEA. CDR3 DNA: TGCAGCGTCCGTACAGGGGGCGAGATTGAAGCTTTCTTT. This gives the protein CSVRTGGEIEAFF.

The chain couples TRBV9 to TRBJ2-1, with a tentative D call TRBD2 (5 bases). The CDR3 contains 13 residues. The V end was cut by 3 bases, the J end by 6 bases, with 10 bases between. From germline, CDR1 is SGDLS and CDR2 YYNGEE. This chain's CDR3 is CASSGLGSNEQFF. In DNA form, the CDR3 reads TGTGCCAGCAGCGGGTTAGGGAGCAATGAGCAGTTCTTC.

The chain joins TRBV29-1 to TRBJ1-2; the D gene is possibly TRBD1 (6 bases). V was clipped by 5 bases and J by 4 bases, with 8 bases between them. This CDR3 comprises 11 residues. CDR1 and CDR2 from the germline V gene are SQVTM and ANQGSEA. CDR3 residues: CSVWGAYGYTF. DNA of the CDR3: TGCAGCGTTTGGGGGGCCTATGGCTACACCTTC.

In DNA, the CDR3 is TGTGCCAGCGGTCGGGGTTCAAACTCACCCCTCCACTTT. Protein: CASGRGSNSPLHF. The V and J genes are TRBV27 and TRBJ1-6; D gene ambiguous. Germline V gene data show CDR1 as MNHEY and CDR2 as SMNVEV (reference sequence). Trimming left V 8 bases short and J 10 bases short, with 15 bases between. CDR3 length: 13 amino acids.

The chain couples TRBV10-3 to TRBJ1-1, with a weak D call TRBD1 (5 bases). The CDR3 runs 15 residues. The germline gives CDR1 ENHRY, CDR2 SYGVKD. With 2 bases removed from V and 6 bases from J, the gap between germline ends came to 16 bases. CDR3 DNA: TGTGCCATCAGTGAGAACAGGCTGGAAACCTCTGAAGCTTTCTTT. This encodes CAISENRLETSEAFF.

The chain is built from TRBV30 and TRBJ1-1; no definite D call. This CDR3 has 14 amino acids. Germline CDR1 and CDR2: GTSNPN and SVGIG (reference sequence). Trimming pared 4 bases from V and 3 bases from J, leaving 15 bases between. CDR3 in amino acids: CAWTWEPRDTEAFF. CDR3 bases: TGTGCCTGGACCTGGGAGCCTAGGGACACTGAAGCTTTCTTT. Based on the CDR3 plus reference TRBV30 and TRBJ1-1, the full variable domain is SQTIHQWPATLVQPVGSPLSLECTVEGTSNPNLYWYRQAAGRGLQLLFYSVGIGQISSEVPQNLSASRPQDRQFILSSKKLLLSDSGFYLCAWTWEPRDTEAFFGQGTRLTVV.

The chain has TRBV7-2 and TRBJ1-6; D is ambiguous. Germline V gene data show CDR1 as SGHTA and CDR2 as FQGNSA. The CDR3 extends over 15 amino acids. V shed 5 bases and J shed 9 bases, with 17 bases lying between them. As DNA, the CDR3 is TGTGCCAGCAGCCCACCCGCGGCCACAACTTCACCCCTCCACTTT. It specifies CASSPPAATTSPLHF.

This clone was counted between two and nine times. CDR3 DNA sequence: TGTGCCAGTGGCGGGAGAAGCTACGAGCAGTACTTC. Translating it yields CASGGRSYEQYF. The J gene is TRBJ2-7, the V gene TRBV7-9; TRBD2 matches at 7 bases. The germline V gene encodes CDR1 SEHNR and CDR2 FQNEAQ (reference sequence). This CDR3 has 12 residues. V was pared by 9 bases and J by 3 bases, with 5 bases of the junction left unmatched.

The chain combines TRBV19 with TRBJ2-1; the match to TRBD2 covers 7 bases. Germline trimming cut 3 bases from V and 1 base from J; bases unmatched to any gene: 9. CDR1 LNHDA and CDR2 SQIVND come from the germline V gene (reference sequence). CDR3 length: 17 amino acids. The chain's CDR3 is CASSMTSPRQSYNEQFF. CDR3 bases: TGTGCCAGTAGTATGACTAGCCCGAGACAATCCTACAATGAGCAGTTCTTC.

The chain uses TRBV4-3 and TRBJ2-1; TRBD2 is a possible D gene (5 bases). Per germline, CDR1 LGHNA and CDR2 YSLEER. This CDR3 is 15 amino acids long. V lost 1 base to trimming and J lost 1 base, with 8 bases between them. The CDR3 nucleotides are TGCGCCAGCAGCCAAGGTACTAGGTCCTACAATGAGCAGTTCTTC. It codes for CASSQGTRSYNEQFF.

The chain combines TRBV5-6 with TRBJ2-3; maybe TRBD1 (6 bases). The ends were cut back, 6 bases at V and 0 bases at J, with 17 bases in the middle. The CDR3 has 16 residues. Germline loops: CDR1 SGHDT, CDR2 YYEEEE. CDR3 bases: TGTGCCAGCATCGATTCCGGGACATTCAGCACAGATACGCAGTATTTT. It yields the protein CASIDSGTFSTDTQYF.

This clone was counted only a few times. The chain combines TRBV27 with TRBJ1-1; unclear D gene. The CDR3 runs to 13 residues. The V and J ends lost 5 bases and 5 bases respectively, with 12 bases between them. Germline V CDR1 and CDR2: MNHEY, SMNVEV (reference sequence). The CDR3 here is CASSPRGRTEAFF. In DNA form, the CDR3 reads TGTGCCAGCAGTCCCCGAGGTAGGACTGAAGCTTTCTTT.

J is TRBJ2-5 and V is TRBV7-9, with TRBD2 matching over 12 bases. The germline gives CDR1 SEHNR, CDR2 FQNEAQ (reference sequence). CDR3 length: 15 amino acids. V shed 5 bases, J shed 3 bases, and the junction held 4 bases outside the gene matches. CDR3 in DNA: TGTGCCAGCAGCCTCAGACTAGCGGGGGAAGAGACCCAGTACTTC. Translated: CASSLRLAGEETQYF.

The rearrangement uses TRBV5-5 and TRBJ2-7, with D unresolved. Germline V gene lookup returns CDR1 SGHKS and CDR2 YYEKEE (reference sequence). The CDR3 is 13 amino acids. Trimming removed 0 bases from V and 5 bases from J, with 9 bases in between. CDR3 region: CASSLDLLNEQYF. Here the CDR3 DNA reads TGTGCCAGCAGCTTGGACCTTCTAAACGAGCAGTACTTC.

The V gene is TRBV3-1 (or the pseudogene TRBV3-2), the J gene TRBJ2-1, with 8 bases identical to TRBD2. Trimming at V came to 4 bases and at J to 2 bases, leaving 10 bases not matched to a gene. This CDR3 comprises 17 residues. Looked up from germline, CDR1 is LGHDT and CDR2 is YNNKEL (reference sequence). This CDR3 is CASSPFGRGAAYNEQFF. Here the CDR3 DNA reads TGTGCCAGCAGCCCCTTCGGGCGGGGGGCTGCCTACAATGAGCAGTTCTTC.

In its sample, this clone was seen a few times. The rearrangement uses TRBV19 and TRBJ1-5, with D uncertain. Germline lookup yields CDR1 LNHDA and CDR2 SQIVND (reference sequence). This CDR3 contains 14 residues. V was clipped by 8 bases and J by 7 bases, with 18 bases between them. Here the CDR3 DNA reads TGTGCCAGTGACCGGGAGGGAGGGTTCCAGCCCCAGCATTTT. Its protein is CASDREGGFQPQHF.

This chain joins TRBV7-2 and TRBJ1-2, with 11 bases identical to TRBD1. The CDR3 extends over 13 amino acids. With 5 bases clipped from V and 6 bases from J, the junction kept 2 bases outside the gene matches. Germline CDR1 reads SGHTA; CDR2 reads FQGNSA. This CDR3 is CASSKGQGDGYTF. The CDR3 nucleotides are TGTGCCAGCAGCAAGGGACAGGGGGATGGCTACACCTTC.

CDR3: CASSPLAGVTDTQYF. The CDR3 nucleotides are TGTGCCAGCAGCCCCCTAGCGGGGGTCACAGATACGCAGTATTTT. The chain uses TRBV3-1 (or the pseudogene TRBV3-2) and TRBJ2-3; 10 bases are a match to TRBD2. V lost 4 bases to trimming and J lost 2 bases; unmatched junction nucleotides: 3. This CDR3 is built from 15 residues. Germline assignment: CDR1 LGHDT and CDR2 YNNKEL (reference sequence).

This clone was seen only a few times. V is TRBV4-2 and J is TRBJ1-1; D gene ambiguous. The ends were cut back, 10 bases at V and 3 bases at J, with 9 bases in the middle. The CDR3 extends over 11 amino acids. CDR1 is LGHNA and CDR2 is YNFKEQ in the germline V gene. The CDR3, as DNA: TGTGCCACCCCCGTCCACACTGAAGCTTTCTTT. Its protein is CATPVHTEAFF.

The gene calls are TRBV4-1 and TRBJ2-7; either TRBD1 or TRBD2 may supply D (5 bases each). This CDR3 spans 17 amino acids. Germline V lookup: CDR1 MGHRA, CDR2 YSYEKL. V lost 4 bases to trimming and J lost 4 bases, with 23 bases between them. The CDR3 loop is CASSPPPIAGTGYEQYF. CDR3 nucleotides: TGCGCCAGCAGCCCACCGCCGATCGCCGGGACGGGGTACGAGCAGTACTTC.